The present T cell receptor (beta chain) was sequenced within a study of CD8 T cells in Susac syndrome. The CDR3 sequence is 16 residues long. With V trimmed by 4 bases and J by 3 bases, 11 bases remained unmatched. CDR1 MNHEY and CDR2 SMNVEV come from the germline V gene (reference sequence). Roughly 0.45 to 1 ug RNA was reverse transcribed with random hexamers. Amplification of the TCR beta CDR3 was carried out by immunoSEQ multiplex PCR, which spanned a total of 54 Vbeta and 13 Jbeta segments. A single record per CDR3 protein comes from TCRdb applying MiXCR to the immunoSEQ multiplex PCR reads. The table shows about 150,000 distinct CDR3 sequences, with around 96% occurring only once. Sequencing of TCR beta, carried out with a high-throughput approach, was applied to CD8+ and CD4+ T cells from the blood. The study used treatment-naive patients who had stable or active relapsing-remitting disease as multiple sclerosis controls. TEMRA cells underwent FACS enrichment and CD8+ and CD4+ T cells underwent negative isolation.

The chain carries TRBV27 and TRBJ2-7; 8 positions agree with TRBD2. The material sequenced was CD8+ T cells from PBMCs. The source of this sequence is a human donor with multiple sclerosis. The CDR3 coding sequence is TGTGCCAGCAGTTCTGATACGGGGGGGATTATCTACGAGCAGTACTTC. Residues: CASSSDTGGIIYEQYF.